The clone carrying this T cell receptor beta chain appeared a few times. Its antigen remains unknown. The sample is drawn from a study of shared clonotypes between healthy human individuals. Study results and caveats: Naive subsets, compared against memory subsets, generally had larger estimated richness values.

Division of CD4+ cells produced a CD45RA+ naive subset and a CD45RA-negative memory subset. Germline-derived CDR1 and CDR2 are LNHDA and SQIVND (reference sequence). This CDR3 is 11 amino acids long. The germline V and J ends were trimmed by 3 bases and 7 bases, with 6 bases remaining between them. TCRdb keeps only in-frame clones here, not all; method: immunoSEQ multiplex PCR. The table shows roughly 220,000 clones, with 60% to 70% occurring only once. The source of this sequence is a man aged 25 to 45 in good health. The V gene is TRBV19, the J gene TRBJ1-2; D is undetermined. Sequencing was performed on memory CD4+ T cells sorted from blood. Subset indicated: CD45RA-negative fraction. The CDR3 DNA follows: TGTGCCAGTAGTATTCAGCTTGGCTACACCTTC. This gives the protein CASSIQLGYTF.